A selection of T cell receptor beta chains follows, all from one sample in a study of PD-1 blockade in classical Hodgkin lymphoma. Profiling relied on immunoSEQ multiplex PCR, and the TCRdb table lists in-frame clones only, not all of them. The sample consists of more than 90,000 clones, roughly 73% of them appearing once. Sequenced material: peripheral blood mononuclear cells (PBMCs), taken before the fourth cycle of nivolumab. All receptors come from a human donor with classical Hodgkin lymphoma. The CDR3 runs from the conserved cysteine through the conserved F or W. The order of the fields is clone size, J gene, V gene, D gene, CDR3 protein, CDR3 DNA. A D gene is named only where the DNA matches it firmly. Not all rows give a size; the values are once, few, many and, for expanded clones, a class.

clone_size: once; j_call: TRBJ2-2; v_call: TRBV5-1; d_call: .; cdr3_aa: CASSLISWVTGELFF; cdr3_nt: TGCGCCAGCAGCTTGATCTCGTGGGTGACCGGGGAGCTGTTTTTT
clone_size: .; j_call: TRBJ2-7; v_call: TRBV9; d_call: .; cdr3_aa: CASSSGLGHEQYF; cdr3_nt: TGTGCCAGCAGCTCGGGACTGGGCCACGAGCAGTACTTC
clone_size: .; j_call: TRBJ1-1; v_call: TRBV10-3; d_call: TRBD1; cdr3_aa: CATNPGQGVLEAFF; cdr3_nt: TGTGCCACCAACCCGGGACAGGGGGTTTTAGAAGCTTTCTTT
clone_size: .; j_call: TRBJ1-1; v_call: TRBV29-1; d_call: .; cdr3_aa: CSVELALNTEAFF; cdr3_nt: TGCAGCGTTGAACTTGCACTGAACACTGAAGCTTTCTTT
clone_size: .; j_call: TRBJ2-3; v_call: TRBV7-8; d_call: .; cdr3_aa: CASSSFPDTQYF; cdr3_nt: TGTGCCAGCAGCTCCTTCCCAGATACGCAGTATTTT
clone_size: .; j_call: TRBJ2-1; v_call: TRBV25-1; d_call: .; cdr3_aa: CASGAVWAQFF; cdr3_nt: TGTGCCAGCGGGGCCGTATGGGCGCAGTTCTTC
clone_size: many; j_call: TRBJ2-7; v_call: TRBV27; d_call: .; cdr3_aa: CASSSVRGQPLYEQYF; cdr3_nt: TGTGCCAGCAGTTCGGTGCGGGGACAGCCCCTCTACGAGCAGTACTTC
clone_size: .; j_call: TRBJ1-2; v_call: TRBV6-5; d_call: .; cdr3_aa: CASSYSSRVNYGYTF; cdr3_nt: TGTGCCAGCAGTTACTCGTCCAGGGTGAACTATGGCTACACCTTC
clone_size: .; j_call: TRBJ1-5; v_call: TRBV10-3; d_call: TRBD1; cdr3_aa: CAISEPRQGRDQPQHF; cdr3_nt: TGTGCCATCAGTGAGCCCAGACAGGGTCGGGACCAGCCCCAGCATTTT
clone_size: .; j_call: TRBJ2-5; v_call: TRBV2; d_call: .; cdr3_aa: CASRVSSLGETQYF; cdr3_nt: TGTGCCAGCAGGGTGTCTAGCTTGGGTGAGACCCAGTACTTC
clone_size: .; j_call: TRBJ2-7; v_call: TRBV27; d_call: .; cdr3_aa: CASSPFPAGNSYEQYF; cdr3_nt: TGTGCCAGCAGTCCCTTTCCAGCGGGTAACTCCTACGAGCAGTACTTC
clone_size: once; j_call: TRBJ1-1; v_call: TRBV10-3; d_call: .; cdr3_aa: CAIRQGPANTEAFF; cdr3_nt: TGTGCCATCAGACAGGGACCTGCGAACACTGAAGCTTTCTTT
clone_size: once; j_call: TRBJ2-5; v_call: TRBV5-8; d_call: .; cdr3_aa: CASSPSGDSGRETQYF; cdr3_nt: TGTGCCAGCAGCCCCTCTGGGGACAGCGGGCGGGAGACCCAGTACTTC
clone_size: few; j_call: TRBJ2-1; v_call: TRBV18; d_call: TRBD2; cdr3_aa: CASSPPAPAGDEQFF; cdr3_nt: TGTGCCAGCTCACCCCCGGCCCCAGCGGGGGATGAGCAGTTCTTC
clone_size: .; j_call: TRBJ1-1; v_call: TRBV6-5; d_call: .; cdr3_aa: CASRDSGGTEAFF; cdr3_nt: TGTGCCAGCAGGGACTCCGGGGGAACTGAAGCTTTCTTT
clone_size: .; j_call: TRBJ2-1; v_call: TRBV19; d_call: TRBD2; cdr3_aa: CASSRRPIAGAGYNEQFF; cdr3_nt: TGTGCCAGTAGTAGAAGACCTATAGCGGGAGCGGGATACAATGAGCAGTTCTTC
clone_size: .; j_call: TRBJ1-2; v_call: TRBV6-5; d_call: .; cdr3_aa: CASMGNSGYTF; cdr3_nt: TGTGCCAGCATGGGTAATAGTGGCTACACCTTC
clone_size: .; j_call: TRBJ2-1; v_call: TRBV7-2; d_call: TRBD2; cdr3_aa: CASKPAGGQSYNEQFF; cdr3_nt: TGTGCCAGCAAACCGGCGGGGGGGCAATCCTACAATGAGCAGTTCTTC
clone_size: few; j_call: TRBJ2-3; v_call: TRBV2; d_call: TRBD2; cdr3_aa: CASSDTSGLLQYF; cdr3_nt: TGTGCCAGCAGTGATACTAGCGGGTTATTGCAGTATTTT
clone_size: .; j_call: TRBJ2-1; v_call: TRBV28; d_call: TRBD2; cdr3_aa: CASSLLPSGSSYNEQFF; cdr3_nt: TGTGCCAGCAGTTTGCTCCCTAGCGGGAGTTCCTACAATGAGCAGTTCTTC
clone_size: .; j_call: TRBJ1-4; v_call: TRBV18; d_call: .; cdr3_aa: CASSPPPGTTNEKLFF; cdr3_nt: TGTGCCAGCTCACCACCTCCGGGAACAACTAATGAAAAACTGTTTTTT
clone_size: .; j_call: TRBJ2-5; v_call: TRBV27; d_call: .; cdr3_aa: CASSPLSGAQETQYF; cdr3_nt: TGTGCCAGCAGTCCCCTCTCGGGGGCCCAAGAGACCCAGTACTTC
clone_size: .; j_call: TRBJ1-1; v_call: TRBV28; d_call: .; cdr3_aa: CASSLTGTEAFF; cdr3_nt: TGTGCCAGCAGTTTAACCGGGACTGAAGCTTTCTTT
clone_size: few; j_call: TRBJ2-5; v_call: TRBV27; d_call: .; cdr3_aa: CASSLDGPRGTQYF; cdr3_nt: TGTGCCAGCAGCTTGGACGGTCCCCGGGGGACCCAGTACTTC
clone_size: once; j_call: TRBJ1-3; v_call: TRBV6-5; d_call: .; cdr3_aa: CASSRWMRNTIYF; cdr3_nt: TGTGCCAGCAGTCGATGGATGAGAAACACCATATATTTT
clone_size: few; j_call: TRBJ2-3; v_call: TRBV7-8; d_call: .; cdr3_aa: CASSFDRSTDTQYF; cdr3_nt: TGTGCCAGCAGCTTCGACAGAAGTACAGATACGCAGTATTTT
clone_size: few; j_call: TRBJ2-7; v_call: TRBV4-3; d_call: TRBD2; cdr3_aa: CASSQEYLAGRLYEQYF; cdr3_nt: TGCGCCAGCAGCCAAGAGTATTTAGCGGGACGACTCTACGAGCAGTACTTC
clone_size: .; j_call: TRBJ2-7; v_call: TRBV6-5; d_call: .; cdr3_aa: CASSSSARQYF; cdr3_nt: TGTGCCAGCAGCTCCTCGGCTAGGCAGTACTTC
clone_size: .; j_call: TRBJ1-5; v_call: TRBV7-2; d_call: .; cdr3_aa: CASSAQSNQPQHF; cdr3_nt: TGTGCCAGCAGCGCCCAAAGCAATCAGCCCCAGCATTTT
clone_size: .; j_call: TRBJ1-5; v_call: TRBV27; d_call: TRBD1; cdr3_aa: CASSLFARGFNQPQHF; cdr3_nt: TGTGCCAGCAGTTTATTTGCCAGGGGGTTTAATCAGCCCCAGCATTTT
clone_size: many; j_call: TRBJ2-3; v_call: TRBV27; d_call: .; cdr3_aa: CASKGSSTDTQYF; cdr3_nt: TGTGCCAGCAAGGGATCCAGCACAGATACGCAGTATTTT
clone_size: .; j_call: TRBJ2-1; v_call: TRBV7-6; d_call: .; cdr3_aa: CASSLVPGWGNEQFF; cdr3_nt: TGTGCCAGCAGCTTAGTTCCCGGTTGGGGGAATGAGCAGTTCTTC
clone_size: .; j_call: TRBJ2-1; v_call: TRBV7-2; d_call: .; cdr3_aa: CASSLTWNEQFF; cdr3_nt: TGTGCCAGCAGCTTAACTTGGAATGAGCAGTTCTTC
clone_size: .; j_call: TRBJ2-2; v_call: TRBV7-2; d_call: .; cdr3_aa: CASSLVGPWENTGELFF; cdr3_nt: TGTGCCAGCAGCTTAGTTGGGCCCTGGGAGAACACCGGGGAGCTGTTTTTT
clone_size: .; j_call: TRBJ1-4; v_call: TRBV19; d_call: TRBD1; cdr3_aa: CASSTRRDRRLLTLFF; cdr3_nt: TGTGCCAGTAGTACACGCCGGGACAGACGACTTTTGACCCTGTTTTTT
clone_size: few; j_call: TRBJ2-1; v_call: TRBV5-1; d_call: .; cdr3_aa: CASSLDGGEYNEQFF; cdr3_nt: TGCGCCAGCAGCTTGGACGGCGGGGAGTACAATGAGCAGTTCTTC
clone_size: .; j_call: TRBJ2-7; v_call: TRBV29-1; d_call: .; cdr3_aa: CSVRRSGAFEQYF; cdr3_nt: TGCAGCGTGAGGAGATCGGGAGCTTTCGAGCAGTACTTC
clone_size: .; j_call: TRBJ1-2; v_call: TRBV10-3; d_call: .; cdr3_aa: CAISGHTYGYTF; cdr3_nt: TGTGCCATCAGTGGGCATACTTATGGCTACACCTTC
clone_size: once; j_call: TRBJ1-6; v_call: TRBV11-2; d_call: .; cdr3_aa: CASSLQNSPLHF; cdr3_nt: TGTGCCAGCAGCTTACAGAATTCACCCCTCCACTTT
clone_size: .; j_call: TRBJ2-3; v_call: TRBV9; d_call: .; cdr3_aa: CASSGLATDTQYF; cdr3_nt: TGTGCCAGCAGCGGCCTAGCGACAGATACGCAGTATTTT
clone_size: .; j_call: TRBJ2-1; v_call: TRBV5-4; d_call: .; cdr3_aa: CASSSLASYNEQFF; cdr3_nt: TGTGCCAGCAGCTCACTAGCTTCCTACAATGAGCAGTTCTTC
clone_size: .; j_call: TRBJ2-5; v_call: TRBV5-1; d_call: TRBD2; cdr3_aa: CASSSYGEGETQYF; cdr3_nt: TGCGCCAGCAGCTCGTATGGGGAGGGAGAGACCCAGTACTTC
clone_size: .; j_call: TRBJ2-4; v_call: TRBV4-3; d_call: .; cdr3_aa: CASSQERQLLAKNIQYF; cdr3_nt: TGCGCCAGCAGCCAAGAGAGACAGCTTCTAGCCAAAAACATTCAGTACTTC
clone_size: .; j_call: TRBJ2-1; v_call: TRBV14; d_call: TRBD2; cdr3_aa: CASSLQAGVSNEQFF; cdr3_nt: TGTGCCAGCAGCCTTCAAGCGGGAGTTTCGAATGAGCAGTTCTTC
clone_size: .; j_call: TRBJ2-1; v_call: TRBV9; d_call: .; cdr3_aa: CASSVAPPSSPSYNEQFF; cdr3_nt: TGTGCCAGCAGCGTCGCGCCGCCGTCCTCTCCCTCCTACAATGAGCAGTTCTTC
clone_size: .; j_call: TRBJ2-3; v_call: TRBV7-2; d_call: TRBD2; cdr3_aa: CASGGGLGGTDTQYF; cdr3_nt: TGTGCCAGCGGTGGGGGACTAGGGGGCACAGATACGCAGTATTTT
clone_size: .; j_call: TRBJ1-1; v_call: TRBV28; d_call: TRBD1; cdr3_aa: CASSPGTALMNTEAFF; cdr3_nt: TGTGCCAGCAGTCCCGGGACAGCCTTGATGAACACTGAAGCTTTCTTT
clone_size: .; j_call: TRBJ2-2; v_call: TRBV7-6; d_call: .; cdr3_aa: CASSLASGTNTGELFF; cdr3_nt: TGTGCCAGCAGCTTAGCCTCTGGGACCAACACCGGGGAGCTGTTTTTT
clone_size: .; j_call: TRBJ1-1; v_call: TRBV2; d_call: TRBD1; cdr3_aa: CASRTGDLSNTEAFF; cdr3_nt: TGTGCCAGCAGAACAGGGGACCTTTCGAACACTGAAGCTTTCTTT
clone_size: .; j_call: TRBJ2-1; v_call: TRBV6-5; d_call: .; cdr3_aa: CASSYPGHNEQFF; cdr3_nt: TGTGCCAGCAGTTACCCCGGCCACAATGAGCAGTTCTTC